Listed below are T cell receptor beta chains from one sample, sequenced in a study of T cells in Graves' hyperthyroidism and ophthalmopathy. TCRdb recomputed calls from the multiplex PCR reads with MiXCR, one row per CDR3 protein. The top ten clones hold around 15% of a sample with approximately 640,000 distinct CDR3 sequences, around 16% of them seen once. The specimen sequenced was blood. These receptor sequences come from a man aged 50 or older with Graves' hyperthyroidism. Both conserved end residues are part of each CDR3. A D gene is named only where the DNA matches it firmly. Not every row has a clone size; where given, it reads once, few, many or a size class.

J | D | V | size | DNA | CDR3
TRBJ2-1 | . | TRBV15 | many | TGTGCCACCAGCAGAGATTATGAGATACTAAACTCCTACAATGAGCAGTTCTTC | CATSRDYEILNSYNEQFF
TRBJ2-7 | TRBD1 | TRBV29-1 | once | TGCAGCGTCCTCCGGACAGGCTACGAGCAGTACTTC | CSVLRTGYEQYF
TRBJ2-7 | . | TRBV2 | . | TGTGCCAGCACTGACCGGGACACCCTATCCTACGAGCAGTACTTC | CASTDRDTLSYEQYF
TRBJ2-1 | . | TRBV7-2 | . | TGTGCCAGCAGCACCGCTAGTGGGCCCCACAATGAGCAGTTCTTC | CASSTASGPHNEQFF
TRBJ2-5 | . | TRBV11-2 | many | TGTGCCAGCAGACCGAAGGGGGGACTTCAAGAGACCCAGTACTTC | CASRPKGGLQETQYF
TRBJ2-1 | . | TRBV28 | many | TGTGCCAGCAGGACTAGTGCAGGAGTTGAGCAGTTCTTC | CASRTSAGVEQFF
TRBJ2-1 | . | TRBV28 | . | TGTGCCGTCATTAGCGGAAGCTCCTACAATGAGCAGTTCTTC | CAVISGSSYNEQFF
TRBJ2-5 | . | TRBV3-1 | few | TGTGCCAGCAGCCAGGGACTGCTGGGGGTTCAAGAGACCCAGTACTTC | CASSQGLLGVQETQYF
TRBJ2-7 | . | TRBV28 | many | TGTGCCAGCAGTTTTAAAACCGCTGGGCTAAGCTCCTACGAGCAGTACTTC | CASSFKTAGLSSYEQYF
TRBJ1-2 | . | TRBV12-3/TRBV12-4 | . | TGTGCCAGCAGCCGATTTTCGGGGGGCGCAAATGGCTACACCTTC | CASSRFSGGANGYTF
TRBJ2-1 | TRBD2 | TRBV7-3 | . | TGTGCCAGCAGCGGACTAGCCCACAATGAGCAGTTCTTC | CASSGLAHNEQFF